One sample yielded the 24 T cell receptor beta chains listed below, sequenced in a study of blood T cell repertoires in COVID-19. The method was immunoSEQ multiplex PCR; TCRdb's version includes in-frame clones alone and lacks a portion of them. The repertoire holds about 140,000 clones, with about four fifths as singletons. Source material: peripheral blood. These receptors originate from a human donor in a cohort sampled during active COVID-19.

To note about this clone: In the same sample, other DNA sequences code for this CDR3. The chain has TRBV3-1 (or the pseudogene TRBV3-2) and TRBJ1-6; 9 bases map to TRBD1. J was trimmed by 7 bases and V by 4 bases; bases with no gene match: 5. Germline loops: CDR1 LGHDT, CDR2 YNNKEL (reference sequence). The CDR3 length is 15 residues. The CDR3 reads CASSPRGQGNSPLHF. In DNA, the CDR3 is TGTGCCAGCAGCCCAAGAGGACAGGGGAATTCACCCCTCCACTTT.

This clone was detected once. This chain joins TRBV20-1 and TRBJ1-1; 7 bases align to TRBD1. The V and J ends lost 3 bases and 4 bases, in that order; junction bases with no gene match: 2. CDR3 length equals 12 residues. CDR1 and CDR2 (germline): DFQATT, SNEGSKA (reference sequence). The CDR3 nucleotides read TGCAGTGCTAGTTCAGGGGGCACTGAAGCTTTCTTT. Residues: CSASSGGTEAFF.

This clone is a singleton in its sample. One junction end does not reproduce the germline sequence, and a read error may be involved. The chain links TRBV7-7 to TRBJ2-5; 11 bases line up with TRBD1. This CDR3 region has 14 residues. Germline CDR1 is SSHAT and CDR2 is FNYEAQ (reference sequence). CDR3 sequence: CASSLGQGAETQYF. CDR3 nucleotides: TGTGCTAGCAGCTTAGGACAGGGGGCTGAGACCCAGTACTTC.

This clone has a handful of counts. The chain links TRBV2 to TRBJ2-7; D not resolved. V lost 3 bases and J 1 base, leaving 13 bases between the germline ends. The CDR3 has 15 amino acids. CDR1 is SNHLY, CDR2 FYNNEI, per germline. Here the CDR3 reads CASSDPRKRSYEQYF. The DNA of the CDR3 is TGTGCCAGCAGTGATCCGAGGAAAAGATCCTACGAGCAGTACTTC. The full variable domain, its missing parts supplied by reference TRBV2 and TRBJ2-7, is EPEVTQTPSHQVTQMGQEVILRCVPISNHLYFYWYRQILGQKVEFLVSFYNNEISEKSEIFDDQFSVERPDGSNFTLKIRSTKLEDSAMYFCASSDPRKRSYEQYFGPGTRLTVT.

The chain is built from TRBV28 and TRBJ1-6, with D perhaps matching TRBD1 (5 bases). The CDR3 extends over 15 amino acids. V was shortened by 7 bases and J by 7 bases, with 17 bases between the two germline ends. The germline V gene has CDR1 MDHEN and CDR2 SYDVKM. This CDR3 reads CASTYPTGENSPLHF. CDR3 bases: TGTGCCAGCACCTACCCCACAGGAGAGAATTCACCCCTCCACTTT.

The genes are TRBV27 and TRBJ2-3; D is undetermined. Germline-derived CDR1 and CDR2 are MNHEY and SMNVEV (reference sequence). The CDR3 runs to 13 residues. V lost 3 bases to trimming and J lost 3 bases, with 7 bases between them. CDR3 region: CASSFLGTDTQYF. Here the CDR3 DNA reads TGTGCCAGCAGTTTTCTAGGAACAGATACGCAGTATTTT.

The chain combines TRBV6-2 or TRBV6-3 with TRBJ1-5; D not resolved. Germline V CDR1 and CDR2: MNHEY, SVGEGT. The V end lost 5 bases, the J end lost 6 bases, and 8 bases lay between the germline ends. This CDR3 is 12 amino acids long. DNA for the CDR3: TGTGCCAGCAGTAACGCGTTTCAGCCCCAGCATTTT. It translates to CASSNAFQPQHF.

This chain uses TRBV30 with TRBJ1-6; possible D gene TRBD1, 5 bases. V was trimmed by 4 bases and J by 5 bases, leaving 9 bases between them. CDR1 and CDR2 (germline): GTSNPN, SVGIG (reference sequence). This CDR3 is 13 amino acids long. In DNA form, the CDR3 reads TGTGCCTGGAAACAGGATAATAATTCACCCCTCCACTTT. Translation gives CAWKQDNNSPLHF.

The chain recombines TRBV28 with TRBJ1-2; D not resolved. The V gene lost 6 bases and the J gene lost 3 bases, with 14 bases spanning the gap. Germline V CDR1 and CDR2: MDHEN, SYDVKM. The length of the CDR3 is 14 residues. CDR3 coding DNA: TGTGCCAGCAGAATGATGGGGAGGGACTATGGCTACACCTTC. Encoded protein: CASRMMGRDYGYTF.

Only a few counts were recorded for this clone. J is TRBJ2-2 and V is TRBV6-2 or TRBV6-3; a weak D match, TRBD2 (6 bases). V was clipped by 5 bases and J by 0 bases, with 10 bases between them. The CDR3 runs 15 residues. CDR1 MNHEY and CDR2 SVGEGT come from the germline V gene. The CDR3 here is CASSHGTPNTGELFF. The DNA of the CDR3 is TGTGCCAGCAGTCACGGGACTCCGAACACCGGGGAGCTGTTTTTT.

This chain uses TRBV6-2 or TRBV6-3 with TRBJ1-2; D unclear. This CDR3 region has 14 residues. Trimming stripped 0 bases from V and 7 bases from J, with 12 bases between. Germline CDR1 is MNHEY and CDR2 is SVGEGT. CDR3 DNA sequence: TGTGCCAGCAGTTACTCGCTCAGATCTAGTGGCTACACCTTC. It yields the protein CASSYSLRSSGYTF.

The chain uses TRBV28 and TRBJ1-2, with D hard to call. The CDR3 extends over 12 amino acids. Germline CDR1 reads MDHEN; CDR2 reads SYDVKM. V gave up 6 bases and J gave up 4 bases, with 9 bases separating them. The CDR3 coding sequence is TGTGCCAGCAGGCGGGAGATCTATGGCTACACCTTC. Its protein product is CASRREIYGYTF.

The CDR3 is CASSMWQGDNSPLHF. The CDR3 region has the DNA TGTGCCAGTAGTATGTGGCAGGGGGATAATTCACCCCTCCACTTT. This sequence joins TRBV19 and TRBJ1-6; TRBD1 matches at 7 bases. This CDR3 is 15 amino acids long. J was trimmed by 5 bases and V by 3 bases; bases with no gene match: 4. Germline V gene sequence: CDR1 LNHDA, CDR2 SQIVND (reference sequence).

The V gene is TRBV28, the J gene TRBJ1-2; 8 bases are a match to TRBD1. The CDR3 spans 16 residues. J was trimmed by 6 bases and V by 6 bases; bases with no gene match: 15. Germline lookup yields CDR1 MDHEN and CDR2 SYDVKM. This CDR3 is CASSSILQTGANGYTF. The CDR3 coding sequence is TGTGCCAGCAGCTCAATTCTCCAGACAGGGGCCAATGGCTACACCTTC.

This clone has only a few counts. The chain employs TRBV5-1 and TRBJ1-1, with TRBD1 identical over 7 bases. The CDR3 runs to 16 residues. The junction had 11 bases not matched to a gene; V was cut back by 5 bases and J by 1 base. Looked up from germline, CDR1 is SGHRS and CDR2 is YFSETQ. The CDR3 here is CASSLRGSGGNTEAFF. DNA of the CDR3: TGCGCCAGCAGTTTGAGGGGTTCAGGGGGGAACACTGAAGCTTTCTTT. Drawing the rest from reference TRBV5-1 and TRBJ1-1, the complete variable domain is KAGVTQTPRYLIKTRGQQVTLSCSPISGHRSVSWYQQTPGQGLQFLFEYFSETQRNKGNFPGRFSGRQFSNSRSEMNVSTLELGDSALYLCASSLRGSGGNTEAFFGQGTRLTVV.

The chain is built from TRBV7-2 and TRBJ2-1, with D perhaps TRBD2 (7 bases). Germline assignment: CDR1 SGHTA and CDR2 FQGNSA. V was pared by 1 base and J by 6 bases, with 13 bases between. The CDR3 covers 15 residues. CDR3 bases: TGTGCCAGCAGCTTAGGTGGGGGGGCTCCCAATGAGCAGTTCTTC. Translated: CASSLGGGAPNEQFF. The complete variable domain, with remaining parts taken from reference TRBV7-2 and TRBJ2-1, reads GAGVSQSPSNKVTEKGKDVELRCDPISGHTALYWYRQSLGQGLEFLIYFQGNSAPDKSGLPSDRFSAERTGGSVSTLTIQRTQQEDSAVYLCASSLGGGAPNEQFFGPGTRLTVL.

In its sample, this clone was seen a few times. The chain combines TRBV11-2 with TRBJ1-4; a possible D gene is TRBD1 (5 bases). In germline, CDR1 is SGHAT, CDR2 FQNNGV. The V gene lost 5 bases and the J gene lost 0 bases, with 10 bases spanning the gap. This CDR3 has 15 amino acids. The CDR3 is CASSHRDSTNEKLFF. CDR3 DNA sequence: TGTGCCAGCAGCCACCGGGACTCAACTAATGAAAAACTGTTTTTT.

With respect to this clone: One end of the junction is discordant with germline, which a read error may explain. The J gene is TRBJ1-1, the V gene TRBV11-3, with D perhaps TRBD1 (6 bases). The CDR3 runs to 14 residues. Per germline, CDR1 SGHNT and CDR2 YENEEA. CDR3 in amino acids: CASNPRTVKTEAFF. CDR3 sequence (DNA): TGTGCCAGCAACCCACGGACAGTGAAGACTGAAGCTTTCTTT.

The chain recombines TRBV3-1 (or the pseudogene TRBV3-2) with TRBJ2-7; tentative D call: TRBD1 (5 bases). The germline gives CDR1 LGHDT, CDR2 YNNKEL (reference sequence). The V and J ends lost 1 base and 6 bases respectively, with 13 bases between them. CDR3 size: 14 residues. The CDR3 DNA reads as TGTGCCAGCAGCCAAGGCAGGGCGGTCGGCGAGCAGTACTTC. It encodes CASSQGRAVGEQYF.

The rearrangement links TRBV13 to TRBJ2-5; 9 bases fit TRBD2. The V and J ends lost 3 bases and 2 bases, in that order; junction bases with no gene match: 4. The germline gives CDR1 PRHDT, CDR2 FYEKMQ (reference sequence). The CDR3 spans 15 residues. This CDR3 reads CASSLPAGGQETQYF. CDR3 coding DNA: TGTGCCAGCAGCTTGCCAGCGGGGGGTCAAGAGACCCAGTACTTC.

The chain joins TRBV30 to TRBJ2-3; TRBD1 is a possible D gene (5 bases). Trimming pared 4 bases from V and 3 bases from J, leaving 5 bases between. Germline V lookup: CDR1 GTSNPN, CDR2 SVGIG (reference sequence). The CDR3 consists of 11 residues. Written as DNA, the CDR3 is TGTGCCTGGACAGGGACAGATACGCAGTATTTT. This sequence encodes CAWTGTDTQYF.

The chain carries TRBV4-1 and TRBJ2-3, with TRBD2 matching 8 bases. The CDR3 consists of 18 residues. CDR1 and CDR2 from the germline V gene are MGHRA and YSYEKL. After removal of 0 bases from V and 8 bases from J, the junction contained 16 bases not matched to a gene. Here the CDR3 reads CASSQEARLRSGGSTQYF. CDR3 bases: TGCGCCAGCAGCCAAGAGGCCCGTCTTCGGAGCGGGGGTAGTACGCAGTATTTT.

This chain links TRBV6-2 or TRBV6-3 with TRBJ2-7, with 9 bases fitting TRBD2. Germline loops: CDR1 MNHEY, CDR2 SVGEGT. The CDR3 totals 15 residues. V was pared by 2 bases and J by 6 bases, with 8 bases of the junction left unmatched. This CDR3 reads CASSYVASGVVEQYF. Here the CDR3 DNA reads TGTGCCAGCAGTTACGTGGCTAGCGGGGTAGTCGAGCAGTACTTC.

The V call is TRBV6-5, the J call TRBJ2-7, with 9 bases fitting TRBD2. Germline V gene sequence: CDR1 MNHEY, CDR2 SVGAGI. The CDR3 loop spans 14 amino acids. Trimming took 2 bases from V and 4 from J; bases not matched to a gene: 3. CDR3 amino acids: CASSYLAGRYEQYF. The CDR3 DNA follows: TGTGCCAGCAGTTACCTAGCGGGGCGGTACGAGCAGTACTTC.